These 3 T cell receptor beta chains share one sample of origin, sequenced in a study of blood T cell repertoires in COVID-19. TCRdb keeps only in-frame clones here, not all; method: immunoSEQ multiplex PCR. The sample records some 70,000 clones, around 85% being singletons. Material: peripheral blood. The receptors were gathered from a woman aged 45 to 65 with acute or convalescent COVID-19.

The genes are TRBV28 and TRBJ2-5, with D uncertain. Per germline, CDR1 MDHEN and CDR2 SYDVKM. The CDR3 spans 17 residues. The V end was cut by 3 bases, the J end by 4 bases, with 21 bases between. This chain's CDR3 is CASSLRLFVGSGETQYF. In nucleotides, the CDR3 is TGTGCCAGCAGTTTGCGCCTTTTTGTGGGCAGTGGAGAGACCCAGTACTTC.

The CDR3 loop reads CSGQGNYGYTF. CDR3 nucleotide sequence: TGCAGCGGACAGGGAAACTATGGCTACACCTTC. The rearrangement links TRBV29-1 to TRBJ1-2; TRBD1 agrees at 7 bases. With V trimmed by 7 bases and J by 2 bases, 1 base remained unmatched. The CDR3 extends over 11 amino acids. Per the germline V gene, CDR1 is SQVTM and CDR2 is ANQGSEA.

This clone was picked up a small number of times. V is TRBV24-1 and J is TRBJ2-1; TRBD1 matches 9 bases. V shed 3 bases and J 10 bases; nucleotides not matched to a gene: 6. Germline CDR1 is KGHDR and CDR2 is SFDVKD. The CDR3 sequence is 14 residues long. The CDR3 DNA reads TGTGCCACCAGTGATATGGGACAGGGAAAAGAGCAGTTCTTC. Translating gives CATSDMGQGKEQFF.